The sequence of this TCR beta chain was determined in a study of Ad26.COV2.S vaccination and SARS-CoV-2 variants (dated by TCRdb to the early 2020s). Context from the whole study: TCRbeta repertoire sequencing served as the tool for gauging how specific and how broad the SARS-CoV-2-reactive T cell receptors were following Ad26.COV2.S vaccination. A total of around 32 samples were included in the TCR-sequenced set, comprising around 19 Ad26.COV2.S vaccine recipients, 5 placebo recipients and 8 SARS-CoV-2 convalescent individuals. Overall study outcomes, separate from this receptor: According to the authors, total T cell responses may have been underestimated by the TCR breadth and depth analyses. Vaccine and placebo recipients had comparable non-spike TCR breadth, which fits with the vaccine containing only spike. After vaccination, spike-specific CD8+ and CD4+ T cell responses were reported to show substantial breadth. Ad26.COV2.S recipients had higher spike-specific TCR breadth than placebo recipients (P = 0.0014).

From the cysteine up to the phenylalanine, the CDR3 has a length of 15 residues. CDR3 DNA only is kept here, 45 bases in frame from base 1. Trimming takes 4 bases off V and 3 bases off J; junction bases not matched to a gene: 8. CDR1 SGHRS and CDR2 YFSETQ are derived from the germline V gene. The time point label for this specimen denotes: individuals recovered from natural SARS-CoV-2 infection. The immunoSEQ Assay was used to sequence TCRbeta CDR3 regions. After extraction, genomic DNA underwent amplification by bias-controlled multiplex PCR, followed by high-throughput sequencing. The original methods were these. To quantify the absolute abundance of each unique TCRbeta CDR3 region, sequences were collapsed and filtered. T cell fraction was estimated by normalizing TCRbeta template counts to usable DNA, which was measured by amplifying reference genes present in all nucleated cells. Repertoire TCRs were annotated as SARS-CoV-2-specific when V gene, CDR3 amino acid sequence and J gene were exactly matched to a known reactive TCR set. The reference SARS-CoV-2 TCR set was derived from MIRA and filtered for enrichment in COVID-19-positive ImmuneCODE repertoires, a step that removed public or cross-reactive TCRs. Based on the MIRA antigens, annotated TCRs were further analysed at the level of specific ORF or position within ORF. Depth was the summed frequency of annotated unique rearrangements, while breadth was defined as annotated unique rearrangements over total unique productive rearrangements. TCR breadth was compared between groups using two-sided Wilcoxon rank-sum tests. As stored in TCRdb, this immuneACCESS dataset retains in-frame rearrangements with V and J assigned. A fraction of the clones does not appear; measured against another copy, unresolved V genes explain less than half of the discrepancy, and the remainder lacks a known reason. The DNA gave D and trimming, while V, J and clone size come from that table. The sample table contains about 350,000 clones; only one count was recorded for about 90% of them. 3.5% to 4.5% of the sample is in the top ten clones.

On this clone itself: The clone's antigen remains unknown. Per-base qualities were not stored, and no clone one base away is much larger.

The source material was peripheral blood, sampled after recovery from COVID-19. The chain is encoded by TRBV5-1 joined to TRBJ2-5; 8 of the junction bases match TRBD2. This TCR was recovered from a human donor who had recovered from COVID-19. The CDR3 in this case is CASSIGSGGEETQYF. The nucleotides are TGCGCCAGCAGCATCGGGAGCGGGGGTGAAGAGACCCAGTACTTC.